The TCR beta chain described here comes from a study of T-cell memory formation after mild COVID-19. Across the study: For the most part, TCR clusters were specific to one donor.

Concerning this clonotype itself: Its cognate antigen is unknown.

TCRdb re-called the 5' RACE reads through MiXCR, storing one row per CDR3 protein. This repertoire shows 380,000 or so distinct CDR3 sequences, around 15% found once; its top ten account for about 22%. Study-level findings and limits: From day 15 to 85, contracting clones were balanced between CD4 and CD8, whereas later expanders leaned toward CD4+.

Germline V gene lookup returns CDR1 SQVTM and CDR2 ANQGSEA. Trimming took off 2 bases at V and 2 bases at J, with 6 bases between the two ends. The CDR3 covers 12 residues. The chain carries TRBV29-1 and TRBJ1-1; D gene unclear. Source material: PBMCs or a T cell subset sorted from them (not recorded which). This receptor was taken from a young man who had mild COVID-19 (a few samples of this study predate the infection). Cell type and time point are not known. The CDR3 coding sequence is TGCAGCGTTGAACCGGAAAACACTGAAGCTTTCTTT. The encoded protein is CSVEPENTEAFF.